This is a list of T cell receptor beta chains from one sample in a study of beta chain features in type 1 diabetes. Generated by immunoSEQ multiplex PCR, the TCRdb table keeps only in-frame clones and is missing some. The data contain 150,000 to 190,000 clones, 11% of them singletons. Sequencing was done on a sample of central memory CD4+ T cells from blood. All receptors come from a man in his late teens or twenties in good health. Both conserved end residues are part of each CDR3. Each record gives: V gene, J gene, D gene, clone size, CDR3 protein, CDR3 DNA. D genes are given only for firm matches. Rows give clone size only sometimes, using once, few, many, or a class for an expanded clone.

v_gene: TRBV7-3
j_gene: TRBJ1-6
d_gene: .
abundance: .
CDR3aa: CASSLGKGFNSPLHF
CDR3nt: TGTGCCAGCAGCTTAGGGAAAGGGTTTAATTCACCCCTCCACTTT

v_gene: TRBV4-2
j_gene: TRBJ2-2
d_gene: TRBD1
abundance: few
CDR3aa: CASSRDRGNTGELFF
CDR3nt: TGTGCCAGCAGCCGGGACAGGGGCAACACCGGGGAGCTGTTTTTT

v_gene: TRBV29-1
j_gene: TRBJ2-3
d_gene: .
abundance: .
CDR3aa: CSVPGTPRSTDTQYF
CDR3nt: TGCAGCGTTCCCGGGACTCCACGATCCACAGATACGCAGTATTTT

v_gene: TRBV10-3
j_gene: TRBJ1-2
d_gene: TRBD1
abundance: few
CDR3aa: CAISQGANYGYTF
CDR3nt: TGTGCCATCAGTCAGGGGGCGAACTATGGCTACACCTTC

v_gene: TRBV6-5
j_gene: TRBJ1-3
d_gene: TRBD1
abundance: few
CDR3aa: CASSYSATGHGNTIYF
CDR3nt: TGTGCCAGCAGTTACTCCGCGACAGGGCACGGAAACACCATATATTTT

v_gene: TRBV28
j_gene: TRBJ1-2
d_gene: .
abundance: .
CDR3aa: CASSYPGGSYGYTF
CDR3nt: TGTGCCAGCAGTTATCCCGGGGGAAGCTATGGCTACACCTTC

v_gene: TRBV14
j_gene: TRBJ1-1
d_gene: TRBD1
abundance: few
CDR3aa: CASSPFNRGRAEAFF
CDR3nt: TGTGCCAGCAGCCCGTTTAACAGGGGACGAGCTGAAGCTTTCTTT

v_gene: TRBV7-9
j_gene: TRBJ1-1
d_gene: .
abundance: few
CDR3aa: CASSRGLLNTEAFF
CDR3nt: TGTGCCAGCAGCCGGGGCCTACTTAACACTGAAGCTTTCTTT

v_gene: TRBV10-3
j_gene: TRBJ2-1
d_gene: .
abundance: few
CDR3aa: CAITHERSPQSSLFF
CDR3nt: TGTGCCATCACACACGAGAGAAGTCCTCAGAGTTCTCTATTCTTC

v_gene: TRBV18
j_gene: TRBJ1-4
d_gene: .
abundance: .
CDR3aa: CASSPNNRGTNEKLFF
CDR3nt: TGTGCCAGCTCACCGAACAACAGAGGAACTAATGAAAAACTGTTTTTT

v_gene: TRBV4-2
j_gene: TRBJ1-2
d_gene: TRBD1
abundance: few
CDR3aa: CASSRTGDYGYTF
CDR3nt: TGTGCCAGCAGCCGGACAGGAGACTATGGCTACACCTTC

v_gene: TRBV19
j_gene: TRBJ2-3
d_gene: .
abundance: few
CDR3aa: CASNRGTSTDTQYF
CDR3nt: TGTGCCAGTAATCGCGGAACTAGCACAGATACGCAGTATTTT

v_gene: TRBV28
j_gene: TRBJ2-5
d_gene: .
abundance: .
CDR3aa: CASSWSETQYF
CDR3nt: TGTGCCAGCAGTTGGTCAGAGACCCAGTACTTC

v_gene: TRBV19
j_gene: TRBJ1-1
d_gene: TRBD1
abundance: few
CDR3aa: CASRKGQGWAEAFF
CDR3nt: TGTGCCAGTAGGAAAGGACAGGGATGGGCTGAAGCTTTCTTT

v_gene: TRBV5-4
j_gene: TRBJ2-1
d_gene: .
abundance: .
CDR3aa: CASSSVGETNEQFF
CDR3nt: TGTGCCAGCAGCTCCGTGGGGGAAACAAATGAGCAGTTCTTC

v_gene: TRBV6-6
j_gene: TRBJ1-2
d_gene: TRBD1
abundance: few
CDR3aa: CASSIDRGANGYTF
CDR3nt: TGTGCCAGCAGTATCGACAGGGGGGCAAATGGCTACACCTTC

v_gene: TRBV29-1
j_gene: TRBJ2-1
d_gene: .
abundance: few
CDR3aa: CSVEKGSSYNEQFF
CDR3nt: TGCAGCGTTGAAAAGGGTAGCTCCTACAATGAGCAGTTCTTC

v_gene: TRBV18
j_gene: TRBJ2-7
d_gene: .
abundance: few
CDR3aa: CASSLTSPTYEQYF
CDR3nt: TGTGCCAGCTCACTAACCTCTCCTACCTACGAGCAGTACTTC

v_gene: TRBV6-1
j_gene: TRBJ2-1
d_gene: TRBD1
abundance: .
CDR3aa: CASSGTGAYGVTYNEQFF
CDR3nt: TGTGCCAGCAGTGGGACAGGGGCTTACGGGGTGACCTACAATGAGCAGTTCTTC

v_gene: TRBV28
j_gene: TRBJ2-7
d_gene: .
abundance: .
CDR3aa: CASSLGRYEQYF
CDR3nt: TGTGCCAGCAGTTTAGGCCGATACGAGCAGTACTTC

v_gene: TRBV9
j_gene: TRBJ2-2
d_gene: TRBD1
abundance: many
CDR3aa: CASSSRGTAANTGELFF
CDR3nt: TGTGCCAGCAGCTCGAGAGGGACAGCCGCGAACACCGGGGAGCTGTTTTTT

v_gene: TRBV5-1
j_gene: TRBJ2-7
d_gene: .
abundance: few
CDR3aa: CASSLSPTYEQYF
CDR3nt: TGCGCCAGCAGCTTGAGCCCGACCTACGAGCAGTACTTC

v_gene: TRBV6-5
j_gene: TRBJ2-7
d_gene: .
abundance: few
CDR3aa: CASSSQGDSYEQYF
CDR3nt: TGTGCCAGCAGTTCCCAGGGTGACTCATACGAGCAGTACTTC

v_gene: TRBV18
j_gene: TRBJ2-2
d_gene: .
abundance: .
CDR3aa: CANSGTLGRSNTGELFF
CDR3nt: TGTGCCAACTCGGGAACTTTAGGAAGATCGAACACCGGGGAGCTGTTTTTT

v_gene: TRBV5-1
j_gene: TRBJ2-3
d_gene: .
abundance: few
CDR3aa: CASSLVGGTSTDTQYF
CDR3nt: TGCGCCAGCAGCTTGGTTGGAGGGACTAGCACAGATACGCAGTATTTT